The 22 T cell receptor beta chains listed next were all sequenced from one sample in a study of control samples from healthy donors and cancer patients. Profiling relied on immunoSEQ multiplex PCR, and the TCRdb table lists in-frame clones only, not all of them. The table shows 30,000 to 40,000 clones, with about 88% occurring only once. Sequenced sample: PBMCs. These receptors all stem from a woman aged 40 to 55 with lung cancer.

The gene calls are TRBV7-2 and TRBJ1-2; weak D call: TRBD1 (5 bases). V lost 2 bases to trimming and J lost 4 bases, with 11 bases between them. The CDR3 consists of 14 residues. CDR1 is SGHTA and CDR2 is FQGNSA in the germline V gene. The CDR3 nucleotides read TGTGCCAGCAGCTTACGACAGCGGACCTATGGCTACACCTTC. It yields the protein CASSLRQRTYGYTF.

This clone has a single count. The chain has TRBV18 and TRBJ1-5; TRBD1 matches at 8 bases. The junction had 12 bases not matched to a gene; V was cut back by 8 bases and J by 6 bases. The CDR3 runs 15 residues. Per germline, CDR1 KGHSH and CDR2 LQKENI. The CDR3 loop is CASADRTGMSQPQHF. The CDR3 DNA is TGTGCCAGCGCAGACCGGACAGGGATGAGTCAGCCCCAGCATTTT.

CDR3 nucleotides: TGTGCCACCAGTGGGACGGATGGCGGTGAAGCTTTCTTT. This translates into CATSGTDGGEAFF. This chain links TRBV24-1 with TRBJ1-1; no reliable D call. V shed 5 bases and J shed 7 bases, with 13 bases lying between them. Germline CDR1 reads KGHDR; CDR2 reads SFDVKD. The CDR3 is 13 residues long.

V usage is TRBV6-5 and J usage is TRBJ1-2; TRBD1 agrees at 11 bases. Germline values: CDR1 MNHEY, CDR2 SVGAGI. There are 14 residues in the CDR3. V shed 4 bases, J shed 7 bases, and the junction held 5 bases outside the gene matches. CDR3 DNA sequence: TGTGCCAGCAGTTGGACAGGGGGCAGGGCTGGCTACACCTTC. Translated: CASSWTGGRAGYTF.

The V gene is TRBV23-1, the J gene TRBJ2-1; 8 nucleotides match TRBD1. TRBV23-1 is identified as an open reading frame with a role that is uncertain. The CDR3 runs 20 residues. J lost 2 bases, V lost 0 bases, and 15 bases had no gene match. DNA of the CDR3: TGCGCCAGCAGTCAATCGTACGAAACCGGACAGGGACCTACCTACAATGAGCAGTTCTTC. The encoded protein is CASSQSYETGQGPTYNEQFF.

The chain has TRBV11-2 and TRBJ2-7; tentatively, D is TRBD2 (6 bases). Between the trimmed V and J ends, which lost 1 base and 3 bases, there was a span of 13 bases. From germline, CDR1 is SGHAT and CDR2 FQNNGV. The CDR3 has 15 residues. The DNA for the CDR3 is TGTGCCAGCAGCTTAGGGGACTTCGGTTTCTACGAGCAGTACTTC. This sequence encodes CASSLGDFGFYEQYF.

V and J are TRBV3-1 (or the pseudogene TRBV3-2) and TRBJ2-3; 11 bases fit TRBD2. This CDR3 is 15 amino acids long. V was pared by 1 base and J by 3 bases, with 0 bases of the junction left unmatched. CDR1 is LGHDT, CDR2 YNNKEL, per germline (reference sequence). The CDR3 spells CASSQVAGGTDTQYF. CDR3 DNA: TGTGCCAGCAGCCAAGTAGCGGGGGGGACAGATACGCAGTATTTT.

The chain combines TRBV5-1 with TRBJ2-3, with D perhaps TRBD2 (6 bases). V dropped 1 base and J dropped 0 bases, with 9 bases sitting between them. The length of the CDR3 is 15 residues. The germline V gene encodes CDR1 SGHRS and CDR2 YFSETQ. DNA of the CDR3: TGCGCCAGCAGCTTGCCGGACTACAGCACAGATACGCAGTATTTT. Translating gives CASSLPDYSTDTQYF.

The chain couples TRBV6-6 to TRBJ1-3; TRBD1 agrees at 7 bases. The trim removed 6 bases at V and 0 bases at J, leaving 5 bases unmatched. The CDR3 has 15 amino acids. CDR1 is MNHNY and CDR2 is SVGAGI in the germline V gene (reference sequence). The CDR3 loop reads CASRADRSSGNTIYF. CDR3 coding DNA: TGTGCCAGCAGAGCGGACAGGAGCTCTGGAAACACCATATATTTT.

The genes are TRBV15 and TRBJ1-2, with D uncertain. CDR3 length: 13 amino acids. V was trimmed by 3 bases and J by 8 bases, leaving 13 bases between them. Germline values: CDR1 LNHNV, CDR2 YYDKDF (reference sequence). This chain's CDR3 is CATSRTRVDGYTF. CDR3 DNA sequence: TGTGCCACCAGCAGGACAAGGGTAGACGGCTACACCTTC. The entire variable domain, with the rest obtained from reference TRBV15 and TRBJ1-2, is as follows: DAMVIQNPRYQVTQFGKPVTLSCSQTLNHNVMYWYQQKSSQAPKLLFHYYDKDFNNEADTPDNFQSRRPNTSFCFLDIRSPGLGDTAMYLCATSRTRVDGYTFGSGTRLTVV.

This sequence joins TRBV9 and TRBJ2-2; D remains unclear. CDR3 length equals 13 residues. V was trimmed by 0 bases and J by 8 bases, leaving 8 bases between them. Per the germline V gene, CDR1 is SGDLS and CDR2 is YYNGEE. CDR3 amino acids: CASSVDWGGELFF. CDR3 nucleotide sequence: TGTGCCAGCAGCGTAGACTGGGGTGGGGAGCTGTTTTTT.

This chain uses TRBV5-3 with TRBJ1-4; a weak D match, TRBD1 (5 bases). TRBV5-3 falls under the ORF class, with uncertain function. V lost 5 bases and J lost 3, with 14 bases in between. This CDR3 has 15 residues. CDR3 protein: CARSPAGTANEKLFF. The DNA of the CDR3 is TGTGCCAGAAGTCCCGCCGGGACCGCTAATGAAAAACTGTTTTTT.

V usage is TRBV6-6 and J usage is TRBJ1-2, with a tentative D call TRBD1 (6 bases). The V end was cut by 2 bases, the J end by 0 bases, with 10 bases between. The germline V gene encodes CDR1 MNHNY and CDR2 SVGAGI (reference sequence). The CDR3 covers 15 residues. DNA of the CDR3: TGTGCCAGCAGTTACGAGACAGGAACTAACTATGGCTACACCTTC. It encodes CASSYETGTNYGYTF.

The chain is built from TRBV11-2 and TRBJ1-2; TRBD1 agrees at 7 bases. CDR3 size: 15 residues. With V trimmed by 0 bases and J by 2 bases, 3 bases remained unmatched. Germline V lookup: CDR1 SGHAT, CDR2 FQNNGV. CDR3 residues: CASSLEKGQNYGYTF. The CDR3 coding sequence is TGTGCCAGCAGCTTAGAAAAGGGACAGAACTATGGCTACACCTTC.

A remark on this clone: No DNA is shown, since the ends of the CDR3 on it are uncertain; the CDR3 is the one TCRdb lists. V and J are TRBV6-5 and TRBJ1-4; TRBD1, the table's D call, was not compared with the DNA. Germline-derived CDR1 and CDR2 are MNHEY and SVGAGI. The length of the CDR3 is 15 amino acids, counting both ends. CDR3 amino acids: CASSSSGQGYEKLFF.

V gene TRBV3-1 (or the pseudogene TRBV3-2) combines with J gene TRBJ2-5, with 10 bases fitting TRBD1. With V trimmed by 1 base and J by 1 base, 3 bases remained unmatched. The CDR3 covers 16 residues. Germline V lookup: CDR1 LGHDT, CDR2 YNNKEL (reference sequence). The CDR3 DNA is TGTGCCAGCAGCCAAGCGGACAGGGGGTTCCAAGAGACCCAGTACTTC. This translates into CASSQADRGFQETQYF.

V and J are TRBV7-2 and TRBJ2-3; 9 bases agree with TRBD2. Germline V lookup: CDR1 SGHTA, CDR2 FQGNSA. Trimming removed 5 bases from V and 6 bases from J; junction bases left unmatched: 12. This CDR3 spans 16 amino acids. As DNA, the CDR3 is TGTGCCAGCAGCCAACAGGCGCTAGCGGGGCAGGATACGCAGTATTTT. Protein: CASSQQALAGQDTQYF.

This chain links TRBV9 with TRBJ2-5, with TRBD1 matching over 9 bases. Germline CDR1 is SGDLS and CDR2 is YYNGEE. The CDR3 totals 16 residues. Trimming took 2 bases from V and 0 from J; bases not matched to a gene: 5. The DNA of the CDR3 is TGTGCCAGCAGCGTCAGACAGGGGGGGTACCAAGAGACCCAGTACTTC. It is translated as CASSVRQGGYQETQYF.

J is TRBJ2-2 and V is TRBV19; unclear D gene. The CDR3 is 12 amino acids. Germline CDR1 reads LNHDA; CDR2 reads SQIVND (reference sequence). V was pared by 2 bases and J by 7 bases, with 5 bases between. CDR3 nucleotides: TGTGCCAGTAGTATAATTCGCGGGGAGCTGTTTTTT. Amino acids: CASSIIRGELFF. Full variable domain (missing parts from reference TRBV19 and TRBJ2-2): DGGITQSPKYLFRKEGQNVTLSCEQNLNHDAMYWYRQDPGQGLRLIYYSQIVNDFQKGDIAEGYSVSREKKESFPLTVTSAQKNPTAFYLCASSIIRGELFFGEGSRLTVL.

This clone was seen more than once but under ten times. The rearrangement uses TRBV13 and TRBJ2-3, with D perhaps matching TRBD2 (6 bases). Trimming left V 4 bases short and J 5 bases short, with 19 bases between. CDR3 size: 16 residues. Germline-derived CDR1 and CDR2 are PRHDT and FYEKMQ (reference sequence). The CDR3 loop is CASSSASGERGDTQYF. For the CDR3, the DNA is TGTGCCAGCAGCTCGGCCTCGGGGGAGAGAGGAGATACGCAGTATTTT.

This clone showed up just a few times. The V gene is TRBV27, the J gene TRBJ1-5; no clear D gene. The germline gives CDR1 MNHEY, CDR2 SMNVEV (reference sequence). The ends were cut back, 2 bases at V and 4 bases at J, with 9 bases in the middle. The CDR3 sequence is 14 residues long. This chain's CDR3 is CASSLGRENQPQHF. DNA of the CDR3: TGTGCCAGCAGTTTAGGCCGGGAGAATCAGCCCCAGCATTTT.

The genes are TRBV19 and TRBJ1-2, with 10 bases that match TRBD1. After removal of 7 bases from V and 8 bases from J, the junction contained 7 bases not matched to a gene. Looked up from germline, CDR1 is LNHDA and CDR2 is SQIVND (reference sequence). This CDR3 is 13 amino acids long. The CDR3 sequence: CASTGQGIEGYTF. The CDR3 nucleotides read TGTGCCAGTACGGGACAGGGGATAGAAGGCTACACCTTC.